The 10 T cell receptor beta chains below all came from one sample that was sequenced in a study of T cell responses to AZD1222 COVID-19 vaccine (dated by TCRdb to about 2021). The library was built by means of the immunoSEQ multiplex PCR assay. The immuneACCESS repertoire file appears here via TCRdb, limited to in-frame rearrangements. These files lack a portion of the clones; in checked studies, under half of the deficit traces to unresolved V genes, and the cause of the others is not known. Recorded for this sample are about 200,000 clones; roughly 92% of them occurred a single time. Around 3.6% of the sample rests with the top ten. The sample's time point label, in plain terms: about 28 days (+/-7) after the second vaccine dose. The treatment or condition label, as the study defines it: meningococcal conjugate vaccine given as trial control. The sample was peripheral blood, taken 28 days after the second dose of the MenACWY control vaccine. The receptor set was obtained from an adult who received the MenACWY meningococcal vaccine as a control.

The gene calls are TRBV5-5 and TRBJ1-1, with 7 bases that match TRBD1. The germline gives CDR1 SGHKS, CDR2 YYEKEE (reference sequence). J was trimmed by 1 base and V by 3 bases; bases with no gene match: 3. The CDR3 is 14 amino acids. This CDR3 reads CASSSRGENTEAFF. Here the CDR3 DNA reads TGTGCCAGCAGCTCCAGGGGGGAGAACACTGAAGCTTTCTTT.

This clone was observed a single time. The chain recombines TRBV25-1 with TRBJ2-7; D remains unclear. The CDR3 is made up of 13 amino acids. The germline CDR1 and CDR2 sequences are MGHDK and SYGVNS. V was cut by 1 base and J by 3 bases, with 7 bases left in between. Written as DNA, the CDR3 is TGTGCCAGCAGTGAATGGATCGGCTACGAGCAGTACTTC. It is translated as CASSEWIGYEQYF.

The chain has TRBV3-1 (or the pseudogene TRBV3-2) and TRBJ1-6, with a tentative D call TRBD1 (6 bases). The CDR3 has 15 residues. V was trimmed by 5 bases and J by 7 bases, leaving 15 bases between them. Germline loops: CDR1 LGHDT, CDR2 YNNKEL (reference sequence). CDR3 amino acids: CASSYRQALNSPLHF. The CDR3 region has the DNA TGTGCCAGCAGCTACCGACAGGCCCTCAATTCACCCCTCCACTTT.

This clone was seen repeatedly, ten times or more. The rearrangement uses TRBV9 and TRBJ1-3, with D hard to call. The germline gives CDR1 SGDLS, CDR2 YYNGEE. The CDR3 runs 13 residues. Trimming shortened V by 6 bases and J by 8 bases, and 15 bases separated the two germline ends. The CDR3 region is CASITQQADTIYF. CDR3 coding DNA: TGTGCCAGCATCACCCAGCAGGCGGACACCATATATTTT.

The chain recombines TRBV6-2 or TRBV6-3 with TRBJ1-6, with D possibly being TRBD1 (5 bases). The CDR3 has 17 residues. V lost 4 bases and J lost 9, with 22 bases in between. CDR1 MNHEY and CDR2 SVGEGT come from the germline V gene. CDR3: CASSSNAGGTFRSPLHF. The CDR3 DNA is TGTGCCAGCAGTTCCAACGCCGGTGGGACCTTCCGTTCACCCCTCCACTTT.

This clone was seen once. The J gene is TRBJ2-5, the V gene TRBV19; 7 bases are shared with TRBD2. This CDR3 is 16 amino acids long. Trimming at V came to 6 bases and at J to 0 bases, leaving 10 bases not matched to a gene. The germline gives CDR1 LNHDA, CDR2 SQIVND (reference sequence). CDR3 loop: CASRGVRAGYQETQYF. In DNA, the CDR3 is TGTGCCAGTAGGGGGGTTCGAGCGGGGTACCAAGAGACCCAGTACTTC. The full variable domain, its missing parts supplied by reference TRBV19 and TRBJ2-5, is DGGITQSPKYLFRKEGQNVTLSCEQNLNHDAMYWYRQDPGQGLRLIYYSQIVNDFQKGDIAEGYSVSREKKESFPLTVTSAQKNPTAFYLCASRGVRAGYQETQYFGPGTRLLVL.

The chain carries TRBV19 and TRBJ2-5; D gene unclear. In germline, CDR1 is LNHDA, CDR2 SQIVND (reference sequence). The CDR3 is 13 amino acids. V was pared by 6 bases and J by 5 bases, with 13 bases between. The CDR3 DNA follows: TGTGCCAGTAGGCCCACGGCCGGGGAGACCCAGTACTTC. Translated: CASRPTAGETQYF.

The chain employs TRBV3-1 (or the pseudogene TRBV3-2) and TRBJ2-2; perhaps TRBD1 as D (6 bases). Germline V CDR1 and CDR2: LGHDT, YNNKEL (reference sequence). The CDR3 sequence is 14 residues long. The V end lost 4 bases, the J end lost 6 bases, and 12 bases lay between the germline ends. The CDR3 DNA is TGTGCCAGCAGCCTAAATCCAGGGGCCGGGGAGCTGTTTTTT. This sequence encodes CASSLNPGAGELFF.

The DNA for the CDR3 is TGTGCCAGCAGCTTAACTCTACAGGTCGGGGGCACCGGGGAGCTGTTTTTT. Translating gives CASSLTLQVGGTGELFF. V gene TRBV7-3 combines with J gene TRBJ2-2; D is possibly TRBD2 (6 bases). The CDR3 contains 17 residues. Trimming took 0 bases from V and 4 from J, leaving 15 bases between them. Germline lookup yields CDR1 SGHTA and CDR2 FQGTGA.

The genes are TRBV30 and TRBJ1-5; D is uncertain. V was cut by 0 bases and J by 4 bases, with 7 bases left in between. The CDR3 totals 13 residues. CDR1 GTSNPN and CDR2 SVGIG come from the germline V gene (reference sequence). The DNA of the CDR3 is TGTGCCTGGAGTGTAACGGAGAATCAGCCCCAGCATTTT. Translating gives CAWSVTENQPQHF.